The TCR beta chain described here comes from a study of control samples from healthy donors and cancer patients. The protocol was immunoSEQ multiplex PCR, while the TCRdb copy is restricted to in-frame clones and leaves out a portion. The sample totals 150,000 to 200,000 clones; its top ten clones hold roughly 2%. CDR1 is SGHTS and CDR2 is YDEGEE in the germline V gene. This CDR3 is built from 15 residues. Between the trimmed V and J ends, which lost 7 bases and 2 bases, there was a span of 17 bases. Sequenced sample: blood. The chain has TRBV5-8 and TRBJ2-3; tentatively, D is TRBD1 or TRBD2 (6 bases each). This clonotype originated in a woman in her twenties or thirties in good health. The CDR3 coding sequence is TGTGCCAGCGCCATTAGGGGGGTTGACACAGATACGCAGTATTTT. Translated, it gives CASAIRGVDTDTQYF. The variable domain in full, completed from reference TRBV5-8 and TRBJ2-3, reads EAGVTQSPTHLIKTRGQQATLRCSPISGHTSVYWYQQALGLGLQFLLWYDEGEERNRGNFPPRFSGRQFPNYSSELNVNALELEDSALYLCASAIRGVDTDTQYFGPGTRLTVL.